The next 28 T cell receptor beta chains were all read from a single sample in a study of cytomegalovirus exposure and HLA in healthy donors. PCR involved 60 Vbeta and 13 Jbeta primers. TCRdb's copy holds only in-frame clones and misses some; the assay was immunoSEQ multiplex PCR. The table has 100,000 or so clones, roughly three quarters seen once; the top ten hold roughly 4.1%. Material: PBMCs. These receptors were obtained from a man between 35 and 55 years old in good health and CMV-seronegative.

This clone was detected only once. The rearrangement links TRBV5-1 to TRBJ2-1, with 16 bases aligning to TRBD2. The V and J ends lost 4 bases and 2 bases, in that order; junction bases with no gene match: 3. The CDR3 contains 17 residues. Germline CDR1 is SGHRS and CDR2 is YFSETQ. The CDR3 here is CASSPGTSGGAYNEQFF. The DNA for the CDR3 is TGCGCCAGCAGCCCAGGGACTAGCGGGGGGGCCTACAATGAGCAGTTCTTC. The variable domain in full, completed from reference TRBV5-1 and TRBJ2-1, reads KAGVTQTPRYLIKTRGQQVTLSCSPISGHRSVSWYQQTPGQGLQFLFEYFSETQRNKGNFPGRFSGRQFSNSRSEMNVSTLELGDSALYLCASSPGTSGGAYNEQFFGPGTRLTVL.

The chain carries TRBV6-5 and TRBJ1-6, with 8 bases aligning to TRBD1. CDR1 MNHEY and CDR2 SVGAGI come from the germline V gene. CDR3 length: 13 amino acids. V lost 6 bases, J lost 8 bases, and 3 bases stayed unmatched. The CDR3 sequence is CASRQDRDSPLHF. The DNA for the CDR3 is TGTGCCAGCAGGCAGGACAGGGATTCACCCCTCCACTTT.

This chain uses TRBV29-1 with TRBJ1-5; 7 bases are shared with TRBD1. Germline-derived CDR1 and CDR2 are SQVTM and ANQGSEA. V lost 3 bases to trimming and J lost 2 bases; unmatched junction nucleotides: 4. The CDR3 length is 14 residues. CDR3 sequence (DNA): TGCAGCGTTGACGAGGGGGCGGGCAATCAGCCCCAGCATTTT. This translates into CSVDEGAGNQPQHF.

In the case of this clone: A far larger clone is one nucleotide away, so this likely arose from a read error. The sample holds other DNA sequences that translate to the same CDR3. V usage is TRBV4-3 and J usage is TRBJ2-5, with unresolved D. CDR3 size: 15 residues. Germline assignment: CDR1 LGHNA and CDR2 YSLEER. The CDR3 DNA sequence: TGCGCCAGTAGCCACGATCTAGAATCCCAAGAGACCCAGTACTTC. Translating it yields CASSHDLESQETQYF.

The genes are TRBV7-9 and TRBJ1-4; 7 bases match TRBD1. Germline V lookup: CDR1 SEHNR, CDR2 FQNEAQ (reference sequence). With V trimmed by 5 bases and J by 4 bases, 4 bases remained unmatched. The CDR3 is 14 residues long. The CDR3 region is CASSIRQGNEKLFF. The CDR3 DNA reads TGTGCCAGCAGCATTAGACAGGGTAATGAAAAACTGTTTTTT. The complete variable domain, with remaining parts taken from reference TRBV7-9 and TRBJ1-4, reads DTGVSQNPRHKITKRGQNVTFRCDPISEHNRLYWYRQTLGQGPEFLTYFQNEAQLEKSRLLSDRFSAERPKGSFSTLEIQRTEQGDSAMYLCASSIRQGNEKLFFGSGTQLSVL.

The chain employs TRBV27 and TRBJ2-3; D gene unclear. The ends were cut back, 2 bases at V and 2 bases at J, with 14 bases in the middle. This CDR3 has 16 amino acids. Germline CDR1 is MNHEY and CDR2 is SMNVEV (reference sequence). The CDR3, as DNA: TGTGCCAGCAGTTTAGGGCGCCAGCCTTCCACAGATACGCAGTATTTT. Amino acids: CASSLGRQPSTDTQYF.

This clone has just one count. CDR3 coding DNA: TGTGCCAGCAGTTACTCCCTGGGACATGGGAACATTCAGTACTTC. This encodes CASSYSLGHGNIQYF. The rearrangement joins TRBV6-5 to TRBJ2-4, with D maybe TRBD1 (6 bases). The length of the CDR3 is 15 residues. V was trimmed by 0 bases and J by 7 bases, leaving 13 bases between them. Germline-derived CDR1 and CDR2 are MNHEY and SVGAGI.

This rearrangement joins TRBV30 to TRBJ1-1, with 7 nucleotides matching TRBD1. The CDR3 totals 14 residues. Germline trimming cut 3 bases from V and 1 base from J; bases unmatched to any gene: 5. CDR1 GTSNPN and CDR2 SVGIG come from the germline V gene (reference sequence). DNA for the CDR3: TGTGCCTGGAGCTGGGACAGTGGGAACACTGAAGCTTTCTTT. Translation: CAWSWDSGNTEAFF.

The gene calls are TRBV18 and TRBJ1-1; 8 nucleotides align to TRBD1. This CDR3 contains 15 residues. The germline gives CDR1 KGHSH, CDR2 LQKENI. Trimming at V came to 5 bases and at J to 1 base, leaving 6 bases not matched to a gene. CDR3 amino acids: CASSSRGLGNTEAFF. CDR3 coding DNA: TGTGCCAGCTCATCCAGGGGGCTTGGGAACACTGAAGCTTTCTTT.

The genes are TRBV27 and TRBJ1-1; D is uncertain. CDR1 MNHEY and CDR2 SMNVEV come from the germline V gene (reference sequence). The CDR3 extends over 13 amino acids. The V end lost 5 bases, the J end lost 3 bases, and 10 bases lay between the germline ends. This chain's CDR3 is CASSHDSDTEAFF. The DNA for the CDR3 is TGTGCCAGCAGTCACGATTCGGACACTGAAGCTTTCTTT.

This clone turned up a few times. This chain connects TRBV7-2 to TRBJ1-1; D may be TRBD1 (6 bases). The CDR3 spans 15 residues. Trimming cost V 6 bases and J 0 bases, with 14 bases left between them. From germline, CDR1 is SGHTA and CDR2 FQGNSA. The CDR3 bases are TGTGCCAGCAGTGAAACGGGACACCTGAACACTGAAGCTTTCTTT. Its protein product is CASSETGHLNTEAFF.

This clone was seen a few times. The chain recombines TRBV6-5 with TRBJ2-3, with 7 bases that match TRBD1. CDR1 is MNHEY and CDR2 is SVGAGI in the germline V gene. CDR3 length: 13 amino acids. The J segment lost 4 bases and the V segment lost 5 bases, leaving 3 bases of the junction unmatched. CDR3 sequence (DNA): TGTGCCAGCAGTGATGACAGGGCAGATACGCAGTATTTT. Translating it yields CASSDDRADTQYF.

The V and J genes are TRBV14 and TRBJ2-1; maybe TRBD2 (7 bases). The CDR3 totals 12 residues. V lost 6 bases and J lost 9, with 12 bases in between. The germline V gene encodes CDR1 SGHDN and CDR2 FVKESK. In DNA, the CDR3 is TGTGCCAGCAGAGGGGGGGGGTTTGAGCAGTTCTTC. Its translation is CASRGGGFEQFF.

The V call is TRBV6-1, the J call TRBJ1-6, with 9 bases aligning to TRBD1. Germline values: CDR1 MNHNS, CDR2 SASEGT. The CDR3 has 14 amino acids. Trimming removed 4 bases from V and 10 bases from J; junction bases left unmatched: 5. CDR3 residues: CASSVTGGGSPLHF. DNA of the CDR3: TGTGCCAGCAGTGTCACAGGGGGCGGGTCACCCCTCCACTTT.

J is TRBJ1-2 and V is TRBV6-1; 7 bases are shared with TRBD1. The V gene end was trimmed by 2 bases and the J gene end by 4 bases; junction bases not matched to a gene: 4. Germline loops: CDR1 MNHNS, CDR2 SASEGT. The CDR3 runs 14 residues. The CDR3 here is CASSEKGQLYGYTF. DNA of the CDR3: TGTGCCAGCAGTGAAAAGGGACAGCTCTATGGCTACACCTTC.

DNA for the CDR3: TGCGCCAGCAGCTTACAGGGAATCTCTGGAAACACCATATATTTT. Translation: CASSLQGISGNTIYF. The chain employs TRBV5-1 and TRBJ1-3, with a tentative D call TRBD1 (6 bases). Germline values: CDR1 SGHRS, CDR2 YFSETQ. The ends were cut back, 2 bases at V and 0 bases at J, with 9 bases in the middle. CDR3 length: 15 residues.

This clone has only a few counts. J is TRBJ2-1 and V is TRBV21-1; TRBD2, the table's D call, was not compared with the DNA. TRBV21-1 is listed as a pseudogene. The CDR3 sequence is 16 residues long. CDR3 protein: CASSKGGSGGHNEQFF. In nucleotides, the CDR3 is TGTGCCAGCAGCAAAGGGGGTAGCGGGGGTCACAATGAGCAGTTCTTC.

The gene calls are TRBV28 and TRBJ2-2; D unresolved. This CDR3 region has 15 residues. V dropped 3 bases and J dropped 0 bases, with 8 bases sitting between them. Germline V gene sequence: CDR1 MDHEN, CDR2 SYDVKM. Here the CDR3 DNA reads TGTGCCAGCAGTTTTGCAGGTTCGAACACCGGGGAGCTGTTTTTT. Translating it yields CASSFAGSNTGELFF. The whole variable domain, filled in from reference TRBV28 and TRBJ2-2, reads DVKVTQSSRYLVKRTGEKVFLECVQDMDHENMFWYRQDPGLGLRLIYFSYDVKMKEKGDIPEGYSVSREKKERFSLILESASTNQTSMYLCASSFAGSNTGELFFGEGSRLTVL.

V and J are TRBV11-2 and TRBJ1-5; 8 nucleotides match TRBD1. CDR1 and CDR2 (germline): SGHAT, FQNNGV. CDR3 length equals 14 residues. The V and J ends lost 5 bases and 1 base, in that order; junction bases with no gene match: 1. In nucleotides, the CDR3 is TGTGCCAGCAGCCGACAGGGGAGCAATCAGCCCCAGCATTTT. The encoded protein is CASSRQGSNQPQHF.

The chain joins TRBV7-8 to TRBJ2-7; D possibly corresponds to TRBD2 (5 bases). V was cut by 5 bases and J by 2 bases, with 19 bases left in between. Germline CDR1 reads SGHVS; CDR2 reads FQNEAQ. The CDR3 has 16 residues. CDR3 sequence reads: CASSPRRATKPYEQYF. As DNA, the CDR3 is TGTGCCAGCAGCCCAAGAAGAGCGACTAAACCCTACGAGCAGTACTTC. The full variable domain, rest sourced from reference TRBV7-8 and TRBJ2-7, is GAGVSQSPRYKVAKRGQDVALRCDPISGHVSLFWYQQALGQGPEFLTYFQNEAQLDKSGLPSDRFFAERPEGSVSTLKIQRTQQEDSAVYLCASSPRRATKPYEQYFGPGTRLTVT.

V is TRBV4-2 and J is TRBJ1-1; D is undetermined. The CDR3 length is 15 residues. V gave up 1 base and J gave up 2 bases, with 11 bases separating them. Germline-derived CDR1 and CDR2 are LGHNA and YNFKEQ. CDR3 sequence (DNA): TGTGCCAGCAGCCAAGGACATTTTTCCAACACTGAAGCTTTCTTT. It is translated as CASSQGHFSNTEAFF.

CDR3 in amino acids: CAWSVQGAQGGYTF. DNA of the CDR3: TGTGCCTGGAGTGTACAGGGGGCGCAGGGGGGCTACACCTTC. The chain couples TRBV30 to TRBJ1-2; 9 nucleotides line up with TRBD1. The trim removed 0 bases at V and 8 bases at J, leaving 7 bases unmatched. Germline V gives CDR1 GTSNPN, CDR2 SVGIG (reference sequence). The CDR3 has 14 amino acids.

The chain links TRBV5-6 to TRBJ1-2; TRBD1 aligns across 10 bases. The germline V gene has CDR1 SGHDT and CDR2 YYEEEE. J lost 3 bases, V lost 4 bases, and 3 bases had no gene match. The CDR3 is made up of 14 amino acids. The CDR3 DNA sequence: TGTGCCAGCAGCGGGACAGGGGCCGACTATGGCTACACCTTC. Amino acid sequence: CASSGTGADYGYTF.

V usage is TRBV28 and J usage is TRBJ1-2; D is undetermined. Trimming took 2 bases from V and 7 from J, leaving 8 bases between them. Germline CDR1 MDHEN, CDR2 SYDVKM. The CDR3 has 12 amino acids. CDR3 coding DNA: TGTGCCAGCAGTTTAGGAGGGCTTGGCTACACCTTC. Translating gives CASSLGGLGYTF.

The CDR3 region is CASRWSRGPRYTF. In DNA form, the CDR3 reads TGTGCCAGCAGGTGGTCCAGGGGACCTCGCTACACCTTC. The rearrangement joins TRBV6-5 to TRBJ1-2; possible D gene TRBD1, 6 bases. Germline assignment: CDR1 MNHEY and CDR2 SVGAGI. CDR3 length: 13 residues. The germline V and J ends were trimmed by 6 bases and 9 bases, with 17 bases remaining between them.

This chain connects TRBV5-1 to TRBJ1-1; possibly TRBD1 for D (5 bases). V gave up 5 bases and J gave up 1 base, with 12 bases separating them. Germline assignment: CDR1 SGHRS and CDR2 YFSETQ. The CDR3 contains 14 residues. CDR3 bases: TGCGCCAGCAGTTCCCAGGGAGGGAACACTGAAGCTTTCTTT. Its protein product is CASSSQGGNTEAFF.

The gene calls are TRBV5-1 and TRBJ1-2, with D perhaps matching TRBD1 (5 bases). Germline CDR1 reads SGHRS; CDR2 reads YFSETQ. The CDR3 consists of 14 residues. Trimming removed 3 bases from V and 6 bases from J, with 15 bases in between. The CDR3 DNA reads as TGCGCCAGCAGCTCGCGGGACGATGGGAATGGCTACACCTTC. This gives the protein CASSSRDDGNGYTF.

The chain combines TRBV2 with TRBJ2-1; 9 bases are shared with TRBD2. The CDR3 runs 13 residues. V lost 4 bases and J lost 7; bases outside the gene matches: 2. The germline CDR1 and CDR2 sequences are SNHLY and FYNNEI. This CDR3 reads CASSGLAGNEQFF. The DNA for the CDR3 is TGTGCCAGCAGTGGCCTAGCGGGGAATGAGCAGTTCTTC.